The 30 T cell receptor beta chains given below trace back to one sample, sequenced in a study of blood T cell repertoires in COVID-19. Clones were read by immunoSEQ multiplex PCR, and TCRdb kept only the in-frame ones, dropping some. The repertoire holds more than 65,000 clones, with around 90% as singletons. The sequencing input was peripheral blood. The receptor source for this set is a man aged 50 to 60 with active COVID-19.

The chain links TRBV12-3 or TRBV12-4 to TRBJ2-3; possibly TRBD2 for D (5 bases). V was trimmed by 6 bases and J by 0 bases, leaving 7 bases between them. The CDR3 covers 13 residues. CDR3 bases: TGTGCCAGCAGACTAGGAAGCACAGATACGCAGTATTTT. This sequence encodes CASRLGSTDTQYF.

Written as DNA, the CDR3 is TGTGCCAGCAGTGACAATGGACTCTACGGAGGAGGGCGGGGGGGCTACAATGAGCAGTTCTTC. Protein product: CASSDNGLYGGGRGGYNEQFF. V and J are TRBV6-4 and TRBJ2-1; 9 nucleotides agree with TRBD2. The V segment lost 2 bases and the J segment 3 bases; nucleotides outside the gene matches: 20. Per the germline V gene, CDR1 is MRHNA and CDR2 is SNTAGT. This CDR3 spans 21 amino acids.

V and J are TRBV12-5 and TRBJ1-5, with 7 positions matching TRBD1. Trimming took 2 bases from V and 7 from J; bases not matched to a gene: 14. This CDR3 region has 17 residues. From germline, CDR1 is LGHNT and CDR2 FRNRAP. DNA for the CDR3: TGTGCTAGTGGTTTGCCGGGGCGTGACAGGGAAATCCAGCCCCAGCATTTT. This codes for CASGLPGRDREIQPQHF.

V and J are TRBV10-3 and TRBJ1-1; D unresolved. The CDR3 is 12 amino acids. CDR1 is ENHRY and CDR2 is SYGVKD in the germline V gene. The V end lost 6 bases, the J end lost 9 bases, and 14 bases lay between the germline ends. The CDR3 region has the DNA TGTGCCATCAGGGGGAGCGAAGTGAAAGCTTTCTTT. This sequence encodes CAIRGSEVKAFF.

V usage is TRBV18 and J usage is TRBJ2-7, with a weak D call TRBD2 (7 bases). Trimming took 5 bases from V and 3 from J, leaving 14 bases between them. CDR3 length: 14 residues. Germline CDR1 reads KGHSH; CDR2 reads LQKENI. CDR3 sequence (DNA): TGTGCCAGCTCAAGGGGGGGTTTGAACTACGAGCAGTACTTC. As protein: CASSRGGLNYEQYF. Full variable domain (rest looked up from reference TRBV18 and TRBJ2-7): NAGVMQNPRHLVRRRGQEARLRCSPMKGHSHVYWYRQLPEEGLKFMVYLQKENIIDESGMPKERFSAEFPKEGPSILRIQQVVRGDSAAYFCASSRGGLNYEQYFGPGTRLTVT.

The CDR3 region is CATRQGRQGGEKLFF. The CDR3 nucleotides are TGTGCCACCCGTCAGGGGAGACAGGGTGGTGAAAAACTGTTTTTT. This chain links TRBV15 with TRBJ1-4; 7 nucleotides match TRBD1. This CDR3 has 15 amino acids. The V gene end was trimmed by 8 bases and the J gene end by 7 bases; junction bases not matched to a gene: 13. From germline, CDR1 is LNHNV and CDR2 YYDKDF (reference sequence).

CDR3 nucleotides: TGTGCCAGTAGTGTCACGGGACAGGGAAGCAATCAGCCCCAGCATTTT. This codes for CASSVTGQGSNQPQHF. V gene TRBV19 combines with J gene TRBJ1-5, with TRBD1 matching over 9 bases. Per the germline V gene, CDR1 is LNHDA and CDR2 is SQIVND (reference sequence). The CDR3 length is 16 residues. The junction had 6 bases not matched to a gene; V was cut back by 5 bases and J by 1 base.

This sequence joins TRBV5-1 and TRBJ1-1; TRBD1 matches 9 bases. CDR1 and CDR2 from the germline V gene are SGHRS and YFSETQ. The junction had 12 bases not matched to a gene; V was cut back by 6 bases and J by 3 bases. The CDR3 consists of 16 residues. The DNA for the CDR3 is TGCGCCAGCACCCCTTTTAACAGGGGGCAGGACACTGAAGCTTTCTTT. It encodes CASTPFNRGQDTEAFF.

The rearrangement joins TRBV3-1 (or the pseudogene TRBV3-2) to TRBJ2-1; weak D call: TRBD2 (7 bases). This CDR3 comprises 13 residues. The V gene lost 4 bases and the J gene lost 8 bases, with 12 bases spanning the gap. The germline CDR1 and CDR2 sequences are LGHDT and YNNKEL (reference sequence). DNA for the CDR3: TGTGCCAGCAGCCGGGGAGGGGGGGATGAGCAGTTCTTC. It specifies CASSRGGGDEQFF.

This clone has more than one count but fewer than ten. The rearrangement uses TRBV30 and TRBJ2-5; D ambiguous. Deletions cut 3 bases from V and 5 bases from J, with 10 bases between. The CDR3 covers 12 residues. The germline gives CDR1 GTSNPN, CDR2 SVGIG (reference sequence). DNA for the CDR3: TGTGCCTGGAGCTCACGGTGGGAGACCCAGTACTTC. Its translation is CAWSSRWETQYF.

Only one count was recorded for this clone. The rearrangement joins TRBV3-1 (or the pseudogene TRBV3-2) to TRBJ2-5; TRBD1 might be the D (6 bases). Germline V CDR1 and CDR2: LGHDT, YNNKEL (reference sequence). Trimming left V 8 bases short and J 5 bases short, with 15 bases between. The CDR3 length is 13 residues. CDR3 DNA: TGTGCCAGCTGTAACAGGGCTTCGGAGACCCAGTACTTC. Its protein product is CASCNRASETQYF.

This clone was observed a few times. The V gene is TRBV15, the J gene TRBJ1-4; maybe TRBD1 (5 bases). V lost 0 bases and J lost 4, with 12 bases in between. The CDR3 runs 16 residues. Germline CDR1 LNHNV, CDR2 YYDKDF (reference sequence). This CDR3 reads CATSRDYGGGNEKLFF. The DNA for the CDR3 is TGTGCCACCAGCAGAGATTACGGCGGGGGTAATGAAAAACTGTTTTTT.

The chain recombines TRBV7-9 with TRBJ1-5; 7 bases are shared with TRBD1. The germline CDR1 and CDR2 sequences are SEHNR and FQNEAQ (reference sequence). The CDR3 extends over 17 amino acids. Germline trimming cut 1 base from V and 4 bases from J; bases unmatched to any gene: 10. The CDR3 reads CASSLGFGQGDNQPQHF. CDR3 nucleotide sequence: TGTGCCAGCAGCTTAGGGTTTGGGCAGGGGGATAATCAGCCCCAGCATTTT.

DNA of the CDR3: TGTGCCAGCAGTTCTCCACGGAGCAATCAGCCCCAGCATTTT. It specifies CASSSPRSNQPQHF. J is TRBJ1-5 and V is TRBV27; D unresolved. The CDR3 has 14 residues. With 4 bases removed from V and 1 base from J, the gap between germline ends came to 8 bases. Germline CDR1 and CDR2: MNHEY and SMNVEV (reference sequence).

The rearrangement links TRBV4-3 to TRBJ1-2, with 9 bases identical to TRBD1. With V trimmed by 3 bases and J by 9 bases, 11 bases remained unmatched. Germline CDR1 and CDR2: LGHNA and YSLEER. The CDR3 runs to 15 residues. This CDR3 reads CASSQDWDRVSSYTF. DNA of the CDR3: TGCGCCAGCAGCCAGGACTGGGACAGGGTCTCTAGCTACACCTTC.

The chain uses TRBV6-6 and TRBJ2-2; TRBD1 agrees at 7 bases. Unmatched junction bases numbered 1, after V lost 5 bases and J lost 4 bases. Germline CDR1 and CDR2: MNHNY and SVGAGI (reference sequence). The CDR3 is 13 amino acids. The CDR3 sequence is CASSHRGTGELFF. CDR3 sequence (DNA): TGTGCCAGCAGTCACAGGGGCACCGGGGAGCTGTTTTTT.

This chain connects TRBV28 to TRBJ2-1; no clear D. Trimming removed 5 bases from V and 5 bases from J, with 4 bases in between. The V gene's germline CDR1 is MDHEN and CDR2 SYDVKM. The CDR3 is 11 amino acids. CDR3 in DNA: TGTGCCAGCAGTCGTCACAATGAGCAGTTCTTC. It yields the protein CASSRHNEQFF.

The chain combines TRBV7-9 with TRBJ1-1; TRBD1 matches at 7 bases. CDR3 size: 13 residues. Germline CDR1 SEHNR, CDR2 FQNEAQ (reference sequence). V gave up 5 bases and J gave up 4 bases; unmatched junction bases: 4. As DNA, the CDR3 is TGTGCCAGCAGCCCGACAGGGAGCACTGAAGCTTTCTTT. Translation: CASSPTGSTEAFF.

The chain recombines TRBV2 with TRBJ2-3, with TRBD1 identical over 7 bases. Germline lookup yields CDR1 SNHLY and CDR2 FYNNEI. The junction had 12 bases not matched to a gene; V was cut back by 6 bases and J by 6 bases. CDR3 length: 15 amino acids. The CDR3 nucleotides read TGTGCCAGCAGCCCCCGGGACAGCCAGGGGGATACGCAGTATTTT. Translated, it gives CASSPRDSQGDTQYF. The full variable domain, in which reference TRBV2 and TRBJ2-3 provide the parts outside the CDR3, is EPEVTQTPSHQVTQMGQEVILRCVPISNHLYFYWYRQILGQKVEFLVSFYNNEISEKSEIFDDQFSVERPDGSNFTLKIRSTKLEDSAMYFCASSPRDSQGDTQYFGPGTRLTVL.

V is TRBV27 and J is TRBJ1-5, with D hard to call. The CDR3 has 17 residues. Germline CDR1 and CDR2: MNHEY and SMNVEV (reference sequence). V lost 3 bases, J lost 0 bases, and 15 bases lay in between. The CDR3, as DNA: TGTGCCAGCAGTTTGGGCAGAAGACCTTCTAGCAATCAGCCCCAGCATTTT. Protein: CASSLGRRPSSNQPQHF.

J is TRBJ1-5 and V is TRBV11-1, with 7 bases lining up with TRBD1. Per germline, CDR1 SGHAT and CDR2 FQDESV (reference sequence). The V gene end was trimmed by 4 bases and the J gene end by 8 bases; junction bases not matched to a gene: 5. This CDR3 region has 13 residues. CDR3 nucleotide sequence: TGTGCCAGCAGCTGGGAACAGGGGAAGCCCCAGCATTTT. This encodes CASSWEQGKPQHF.

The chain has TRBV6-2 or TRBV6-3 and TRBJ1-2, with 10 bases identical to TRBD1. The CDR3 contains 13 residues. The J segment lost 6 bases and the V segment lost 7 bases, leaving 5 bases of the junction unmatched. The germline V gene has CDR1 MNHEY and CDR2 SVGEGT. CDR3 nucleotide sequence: TGTGCCAGCACCCCGGGACAGGGGAATGGCTACACCTTC. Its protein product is CASTPGQGNGYTF.

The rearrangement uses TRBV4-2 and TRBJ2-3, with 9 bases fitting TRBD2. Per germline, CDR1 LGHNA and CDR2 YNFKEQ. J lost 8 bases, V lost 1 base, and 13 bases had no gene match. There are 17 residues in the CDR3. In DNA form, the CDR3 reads TGTGCCAGCAGCCAAGCGAATCGGGCGGGGGGGGCAAGTACGCAGTATTTT. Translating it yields CASSQANRAGGASTQYF.

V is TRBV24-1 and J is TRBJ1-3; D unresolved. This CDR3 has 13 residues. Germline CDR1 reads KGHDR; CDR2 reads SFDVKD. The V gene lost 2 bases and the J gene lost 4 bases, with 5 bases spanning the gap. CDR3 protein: CATSDYNGNTIYF. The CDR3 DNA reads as TGTGCCACCAGTGATTACAACGGAAACACCATATATTTT.

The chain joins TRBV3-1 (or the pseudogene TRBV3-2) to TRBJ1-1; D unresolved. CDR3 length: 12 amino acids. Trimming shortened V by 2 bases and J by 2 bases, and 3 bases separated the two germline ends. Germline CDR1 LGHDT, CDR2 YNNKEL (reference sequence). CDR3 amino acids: CASSQLNTEAFF. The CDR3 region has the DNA TGTGCCAGCAGCCAATTAAACACTGAAGCTTTCTTT.

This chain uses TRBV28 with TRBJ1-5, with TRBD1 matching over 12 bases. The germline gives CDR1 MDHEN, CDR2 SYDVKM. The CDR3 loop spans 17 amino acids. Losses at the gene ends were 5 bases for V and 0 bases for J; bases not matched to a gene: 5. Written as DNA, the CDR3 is TGTGCCAGCAGTGGGACAGGGGGCCCCTATAGCAATCAGCCCCAGCATTTT. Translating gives CASSGTGGPYSNQPQHF. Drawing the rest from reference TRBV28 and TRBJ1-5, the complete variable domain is DVKVTQSSRYLVKRTGEKVFLECVQDMDHENMFWYRQDPGLGLRLIYFSYDVKMKEKGDIPEGYSVSREKKERFSLILESASTNQTSMYLCASSGTGGPYSNQPQHFGDGTRLSIL.

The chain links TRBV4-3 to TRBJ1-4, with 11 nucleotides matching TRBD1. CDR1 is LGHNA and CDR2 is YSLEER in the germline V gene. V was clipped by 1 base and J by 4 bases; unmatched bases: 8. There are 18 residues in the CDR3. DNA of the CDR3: TGCGCCAGCAGCCAAGGAGGACAGGGGGCTCTTGGTAATGAAAAACTGTTTTTT. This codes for CASSQGGQGALGNEKLFF.

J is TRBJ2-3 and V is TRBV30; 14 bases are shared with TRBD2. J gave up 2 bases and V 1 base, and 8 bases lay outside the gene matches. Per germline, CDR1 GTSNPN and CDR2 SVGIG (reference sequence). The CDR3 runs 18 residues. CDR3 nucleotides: TGTGCCTGGAGTGAAAACAGACTAGCGGGGGGGGTCACAGATACGCAGTATTTT. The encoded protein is CAWSENRLAGGVTDTQYF.

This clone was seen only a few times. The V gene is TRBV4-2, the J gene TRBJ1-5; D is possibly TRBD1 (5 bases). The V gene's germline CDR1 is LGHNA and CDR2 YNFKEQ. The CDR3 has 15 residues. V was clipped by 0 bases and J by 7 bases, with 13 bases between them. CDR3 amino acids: CASSQEGTEGQPQHF. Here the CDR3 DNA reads TGTGCCAGCAGCCAAGAAGGGACTGAAGGGCAGCCCCAGCATTTT.

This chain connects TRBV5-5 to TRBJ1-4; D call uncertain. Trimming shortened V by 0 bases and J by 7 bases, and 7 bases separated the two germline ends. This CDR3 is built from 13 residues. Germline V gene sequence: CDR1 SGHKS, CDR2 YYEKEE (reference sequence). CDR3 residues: CASSLETVEKLFF. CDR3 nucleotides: TGTGCCAGCAGCTTGGAAACAGTTGAAAAACTGTTTTTT.